The 21 T cell receptor beta chains listed next were all sequenced from one sample in a study of post-analysis software for immune sequencing data. Study-wide results and limits: There were several TRBV segments more frequent in patients than controls, and TRBV5-6, TRBV5-1 and TRBV20-1 were among them.

Unique molecular identifiers were present in the TCR beta cDNA libraries. From the PCR reads, TCRdb called clonotypes with MiXCR, one entry per CDR3 protein. Of 450,000 to 650,000 distinct CDR3 sequences in the sample, 44% were seen once. The antigens these receptors bind are not known. Sample: blood. These receptors all stem from a girl between 5 and 17 years old with multiple sclerosis.

This sequence joins TRBV24-1 and TRBJ2-5; the match to TRBD1 covers 9 bases. V shed 4 bases, J shed 5 bases, and the junction held 7 bases outside the gene matches. The length of the CDR3 is 15 residues. From germline, CDR1 is KGHDR and CDR2 SFDVKD. The chain's CDR3 is CATSEETGGLETQYF. Written as DNA, the CDR3 is TGTGCCACCAGTGAGGAAACAGGGGGCCTCGAGACCCAGTACTTC.

This sequence joins TRBV12-3 or TRBV12-4 and TRBJ2-5; D is uncertain. Trimming took 3 bases from V and 3 from J, leaving 11 bases between them. This CDR3 is built from 14 residues. CDR3 loop: CASSFSSAEETQYF. The CDR3 DNA is TGTGCCAGCAGTTTTTCCTCGGCGGAAGAGACCCAGTACTTC.

This clonotype was found a few times. The genes are TRBV12-3 or TRBV12-4 and TRBJ2-5; the D gene is possibly TRBD2 (6 bases). The CDR3 spans 13 residues. V dropped 8 bases and J dropped 5 bases, with 15 bases sitting between them. CDR3 nucleotide sequence: TGTGCCAGCCAGACGGGAGTACTGGAGACCCAGTACTTC. This gives the protein CASQTGVLETQYF.

The genes are TRBV12-3 or TRBV12-4 and TRBJ1-2, with 7 bases matching TRBD1. The CDR3 has 13 residues. V was pared by 6 bases and J by 7 bases, with 8 bases of the junction left unmatched. The CDR3 loop is CASRPTGDRGYTF. The CDR3 coding sequence is TGTGCCAGCAGGCCTACAGGGGATCGTGGCTACACCTTC.

This clonotype was seen more than once but under ten times. The chain links TRBV3-1 to TRBJ1-2; TRBD1 matches 9 bases. CDR1 is LGHDT, CDR2 YNNKEL, per germline (reference sequence). This CDR3 spans 15 amino acids. With V trimmed by 2 bases and J by 4 bases, 5 bases remained unmatched. The CDR3 nucleotides are TGTGCCAGCAGCCAATATGGGACAGGGCGCTATGGCTACACCTTC. Translation: CASSQYGTGRYGYTF.

This clonotype has only a few counts. The V call is TRBV10-3, the J call TRBJ2-1; D might be TRBD2 (6 bases). Trimming pared 0 bases from V and 6 bases from J, leaving 9 bases between. The CDR3 has 14 residues. CDR1 is ENHRY, CDR2 SYGVKD, per germline. CDR3 coding DNA: TGTGCCATCAGTGAGTCGGGGAGGTCCAATGAGCAGTTCTTC. Translated, it gives CAISESGRSNEQFF.

The CDR3 loop reads CATSRRTSGGAGQETQYF. The CDR3 DNA follows: TGTGCCACCAGCAGAAGGACTAGCGGGGGGGCGGGACAAGAGACCCAGTACTTC. The V and J genes are TRBV15 and TRBJ2-5; 15 bases agree with TRBD2. The CDR3 runs 18 residues. The germline V gene encodes CDR1 LNHNV and CDR2 YYDKDF (reference sequence). V was clipped by 2 bases and J by 2 bases; unmatched bases: 6.

V usage is TRBV29-1 and J usage is TRBJ2-1, with 10 positions matching TRBD1. CDR3 size: 15 residues. V shed 2 bases and J 7 bases; nucleotides not matched to a gene: 8. The germline V gene encodes CDR1 SQVTM and CDR2 ANQGSEA. CDR3 region: CSVEILGTGANEQFF. The CDR3 bases are TGCAGCGTTGAAATCCTGGGGACAGGGGCAAATGAGCAGTTCTTC.

The CDR3 sequence is CASSFVGGVNTEAFF. The CDR3 DNA follows: TGCGCCAGCAGCTTTGTAGGGGGCGTTAACACTGAAGCTTTCTTT. This sequence joins TRBV5-1 and TRBJ1-1, with 7 bases identical to TRBD1. Germline CDR1 reads SGHRS; CDR2 reads YFSETQ. Unmatched junction bases numbered 6, after V lost 2 bases and J lost 2 bases. CDR3 length: 15 amino acids.

The chain links TRBV5-1 to TRBJ2-5; 14 bases line up with TRBD2. Gene TRBJ2-7 matches the end of the DNA better, so the J call may be wrong. The germline V gene encodes CDR1 SGHRS and CDR2 YFSETQ. This CDR3 is built from 14 residues. The CDR3 region is CASRFGLAGGEQYF. The CDR3 DNA sequence: TGCGCCAGCAGATTCGGACTAGCGGGAGGCGAGCAGTACTTC.

The rearrangement uses TRBV3-1 and TRBJ1-1; tentative D call: TRBD1 (5 bases). CDR1 LGHDT and CDR2 YNNKEL come from the germline V gene (reference sequence). The germline V and J ends were trimmed by 0 bases and 5 bases, with 16 bases remaining between them. The CDR3 runs 16 residues. The CDR3 DNA sequence: TGTGCCAGCAGCCAAGATGACGGGGCGCGGTTAACTGAAGCTTTCTTT. Its translation: CASSQDDGARLTEAFF.

The chain carries TRBV15 and TRBJ1-4; weak D call: TRBD1 (5 bases). This CDR3 comprises 16 residues. V lost 4 bases and J lost 8, with 20 bases in between. CDR1 and CDR2 from the germline V gene are LNHNV and YYDKDF (reference sequence). The CDR3 loop is CATSKGPGSVDEKLFF. Here the CDR3 DNA reads TGTGCCACCAGCAAAGGACCAGGGAGCGTTGACGAAAAACTGTTTTTT. Complete variable domain (other parts from reference TRBV15 and TRBJ1-4): DAMVIQNPRYQVTQFGKPVTLSCSQTLNHNVMYWYQQKSSQAPKLLFHYYDKDFNNEADTPDNFQSRRPNTSFCFLDIRSPGLGDTAMYLCATSKGPGSVDEKLFFGSGTQLSVL.

This clonotype was observed once. Given a much more abundant clone one base away, this may be a read error. The chain couples TRBV10-3 to TRBJ2-3; 14 positions agree with TRBD2. CDR1 ENHRY and CDR2 SYGVKD come from the germline V gene. The CDR3 is made up of 15 amino acids. With V trimmed by 6 bases and J by 4 bases, 3 bases remained unmatched. CDR3: CAIRGTSGGADTQYF. For the CDR3, the DNA is TGTGCCATCAGGGGGACTAGCGGGGGCGCAGATACGCAGTATTTT.

This clonotype came up a few times. The chain is built from TRBV6-2 or TRBV6-3 and TRBJ2-6, with TRBD2 matching 11 bases. The CDR3 covers 20 residues. Germline CDR1 reads MNHEY; CDR2 reads SVGEGT. With V trimmed by 5 bases and J by 1 base, 13 bases remained unmatched. The CDR3 sequence: CASSLGTSGGPRSGANVLTF. The CDR3 DNA reads as TGTGCCAGCAGTCTAGGGACTAGCGGAGGGCCCAGATCTGGGGCCAACGTCCTGACTTTC.

This clonotype was seen a few times. The J gene is TRBJ2-2, the V gene TRBV7-2; D gene ambiguous. In germline, CDR1 is SGHTA, CDR2 FQGNSA. The CDR3 consists of 14 residues. V was pared by 5 bases and J by 7 bases, with 14 bases between. The CDR3 is CASSPKGPDGELFF. CDR3 nucleotides: TGTGCCAGCAGCCCCAAGGGTCCCGACGGGGAGCTGTTTTTT.

This sequence joins TRBV18 and TRBJ2-7; D not resolved. The germline V gene has CDR1 KGHSH and CDR2 LQKENI. The V end lost 2 bases, the J end lost 2 bases, and 7 bases lay between the germline ends. This CDR3 has 13 amino acids. CDR3 DNA sequence: TGTGCCAGCTCACCAGAGGATCCCTACGAGCAGTACTTC. Residues: CASSPEDPYEQYF.

V gene TRBV12-3 or TRBV12-4 combines with J gene TRBJ2-1, with 14 nucleotides matching TRBD2. V gave up 4 bases and J gave up 0 bases; unmatched junction bases: 11. The CDR3 covers 20 residues. CDR3 sequence: CASSSLTSGGAPSSYNEQFF. The CDR3 DNA is TGTGCCAGCAGTTCCCTGACTAGCGGGGGGGCCCCGAGCTCCTACAATGAGCAGTTCTTC.

This clonotype turned up a few times. This chain joins TRBV20-1 and TRBJ2-7, with D tentatively TRBD1 (5 bases). This CDR3 is 15 amino acids long. Germline values: CDR1 DFQATT, CDR2 SNEGSKA (reference sequence). V gave up 0 bases and J gave up 2 bases, with 14 bases separating them. The CDR3 DNA reads TGCAGTGCTAGAGATGGCGACAGTTCCCCCTACGAGCAGTACTTC. Its protein is CSARDGDSSPYEQYF.

V usage is TRBV10-3 and J usage is TRBJ2-5; the D gene is possibly TRBD1 (6 bases). Trimming took 4 bases from V and 4 from J, leaving 10 bases between them. The V gene's germline CDR1 is ENHRY and CDR2 SYGVKD. This CDR3 is built from 13 residues. The CDR3 sequence: CAISVAGAETQYF. The CDR3 nucleotides read TGTGCCATCAGTGTGGCAGGGGCAGAGACCCAGTACTTC.

Remarks on this clonotype: The germline gene is not matched at one end of the junction; a read error may be the cause. This chain connects TRBV10-3 to TRBJ2-7; 7 nucleotides agree with TRBD1. The CDR3 is 15 amino acids. Germline V gives CDR1 ENHRY, CDR2 SYGVKD. The CDR3 is CVISEWDSEPYEQYF. As DNA, the CDR3 is TGTGTCATCAGTGAATGGGACAGCGAACCCTACGAGCAGTACTTC.

V and J are TRBV13 and TRBJ1-2; tentative D call: TRBD1 (5 bases). The germline V gene encodes CDR1 PRHDT and CDR2 FYEKMQ (reference sequence). This CDR3 has 15 residues. The V gene lost 0 bases and the J gene lost 2 bases, with 10 bases spanning the gap. The CDR3 loop is CASSLGRRDNYGYTF. CDR3 nucleotide sequence: TGTGCCAGCAGCTTAGGCCGTAGGGACAACTATGGCTACACCTTC.